The TCR beta chain under discussion was sequenced for a study of metastatic and nonmetastatic thyroid tumors. TCRdb re-called the PCR reads via MiXCR. The profile shows some 15,000 clones, roughly 29% of them singletons. This clone is judged medium-sized. Looked up from germline, CDR1 is SGHAT and CDR2 is FQDESV (reference sequence). The J segment lost 1 base and the V segment lost 4 bases, leaving 6 bases of the junction unmatched. The CDR3 contains 16 residues. None of the patients had undergone any treatment ahead of thyroid surgery. Material: tumor tissue. The chain recombines TRBV11-1 with TRBJ2-3; 9 nucleotides align to TRBD2. This TCR derives from a female donor with papillary thyroid cancer or a benign thyroid nodule (not recorded which). Some clones in this sample may be carry-over from other donors' samples. The CDR3 coding sequence is TGTGCCAGCAGCTGGGTTTCTAGCGGGGGCACAGATACGCAGTATTTT. Translated, it gives CASSWVSSGGTDTQYF. The full variable domain, completed using reference TRBV11-1 and TRBJ2-3, is EAEVAQSPRYKITEKSQAVAFWCDPISGHATLYWYRQILGQGPELLVQFQDESVVDDSQLPKDRFSAERLKGVDSTLKIQPAELGDSAMYLCASSWVSSGGTDTQYFGPGTRLTVL.